Below, 23 T cell receptor beta chains from the same sample are listed, as sequenced in a study of cytotoxic CD8 clonotypes in ibrutinib-treated CLL (dated by TCRdb to 2020 to 2022). Library preparation used the immunoSEQ multiplex PCR assay. TCRdb re-hosts the immuneACCESS table, in-frame sequences only. Its copies lack some clones; in the studies checked, an unresolved V gene accounts for under half of them, and the cause for the rest is not known. The sample has 250,000 to 350,000 clones on record, 70% to 80% of them singletons. Of the sample, 5.6% falls within the top ten clones. The time point label, read with the paper, signifies: progressive disease on ibrutinib. The source was PBMCs, collected at disease progression, from a patient treated with ibrutinib. Receptors were obtained from a human donor with chronic lymphocytic leukemia.

This chain connects TRBV10-3 to TRBJ1-5, with unresolved D. Germline CDR1 and CDR2: ENHRY and SYGVKD. The CDR3 length is 14 residues. Trimming stripped 3 bases from V and 10 bases from J, with 16 bases between. CDR3 nucleotides: TGTGCCATCAGTGACGTGTCTGGGGTAGGTCCCCAGCATTTT. Amino acids: CAISDVSGVGPQHF.

This clone was seen at least ten times. One base away lies a much larger clone, so this may be a sequencing read error. The chain recombines TRBV7-3 with TRBJ2-7; tentatively, D is TRBD1 or TRBD2 (6 bases each). The germline V and J ends were trimmed by 5 bases and 0 bases, with 17 bases remaining between them. The CDR3 sequence is 16 residues long. Germline V CDR1 and CDR2: SGHTA, FQGTGA. The CDR3 DNA sequence: TGTGCCAGCAGCGTGGGGGCGGGGTTTAGCTCCTACGAGCAGTACTTC. Amino acid sequence: CASSVGAGFSSYEQYF.

The J gene is TRBJ2-7, the V gene TRBV18, with 12 bases matching TRBD1. Germline-derived CDR1 and CDR2 are KGHSH and LQKENI. With 0 bases clipped from V and 3 bases from J, the junction kept 6 bases outside the gene matches. This CDR3 contains 17 residues. The CDR3 region is CASSPPVRDRGHYEQYF. The CDR3 region has the DNA TGTGCCAGCTCACCACCGGTGCGGGACAGGGGGCACTACGAGCAGTACTTC.

The genes are TRBV19 and TRBJ1-1; D unclear. V lost 7 bases, J lost 0 bases, and 15 bases lay in between. This CDR3 has 15 amino acids. Looked up from germline, CDR1 is LNHDA and CDR2 is SQIVND (reference sequence). The CDR3 DNA sequence: TGTGCCAGTACCGCCCAGAGCCTTATGAACACTGAAGCTTTCTTT. This sequence encodes CASTAQSLMNTEAFF.

The V call is TRBV29-1, the J call TRBJ2-3; TRBD2 matches 10 bases. The V segment lost 6 bases and the J segment 2 bases; nucleotides outside the gene matches: 5. Germline CDR1 SQVTM, CDR2 ANQGSEA. The CDR3 is 14 amino acids. CDR3 nucleotide sequence: TGCAGCGTGAAAGGACTAGCGGCCACAGATACGCAGTATTTT. Protein product: CSVKGLAATDTQYF.

The chain links TRBV19 to TRBJ2-3; D not certain. Germline CDR1 LNHDA, CDR2 SQIVND (reference sequence). The CDR3 is 13 amino acids. Trimming removed 5 bases at V and 6 bases at J, with 12 bases between. The CDR3 protein is CASSGIPADTQYF. In DNA, the CDR3 is TGTGCCAGTAGTGGCATCCCCGCCGATACGCAGTATTTT.

The V gene is TRBV6-1, the J gene TRBJ2-7; tentative D call: TRBD1 (6 bases). The length of the CDR3 is 15 residues. Germline CDR1 MNHNS, CDR2 SASEGT. V dropped 2 bases and J dropped 2 bases, with 13 bases sitting between them. The CDR3 spells CASSENRASPYEQYF. In nucleotides, the CDR3 is TGTGCCAGCAGTGAAAACAGGGCCTCTCCCTACGAGCAGTACTTC.

The chain carries TRBV11-2 and TRBJ1-1; TRBD1 agrees at 8 bases. V lost 1 base, J lost 5 bases, and 3 bases stayed unmatched. The CDR3 covers 14 residues. Germline V gene data show CDR1 as SGHAT and CDR2 as FQNNGV. CDR3 bases: TGTGCCAGCAGCTTAGGACAGGGGTCGACTGAAGCTTTCTTT. Translating it yields CASSLGQGSTEAFF.

The chain carries TRBV5-4 and TRBJ2-7; 9 nucleotides line up with TRBD1. The CDR3 has 14 residues. Trimming at V came to 4 bases and at J to 2 bases, leaving 4 bases not matched to a gene. The germline CDR1 and CDR2 sequences are SGHNT and YYREEE (reference sequence). The CDR3 protein is CASSAGQGPYEQYF. The CDR3 DNA sequence: TGTGCCAGCAGCGCAGGACAGGGGCCCTACGAGCAGTACTTC.

This chain connects TRBV7-9 to TRBJ2-7, with D possibly being TRBD1 or TRBD2 (5 bases each). Germline CDR1 reads SEHNR; CDR2 reads FQNEAQ (reference sequence). This CDR3 is built from 14 residues. V was pared by 7 bases and J by 5 bases, with 18 bases between. The DNA for the CDR3 is TGTGCCAGCACTTACGGGGCGGTTCCCCACGAGCAGTACTTC. This gives the protein CASTYGAVPHEQYF.

The chain recombines TRBV5-1 with TRBJ1-2; a weak D match, TRBD1 (6 bases). The V gene lost 0 bases and the J gene lost 6 bases, with 15 bases spanning the gap. Germline CDR1 and CDR2: SGHRS and YFSETQ. The CDR3 covers 15 residues. CDR3 amino acids: CASSLVIGGKDGYTF. CDR3 in DNA: TGCGCCAGCAGCTTGGTTATAGGGGGAAAGGATGGCTACACCTTC.

The chain couples TRBV12-5 to TRBJ1-3; D remains ambiguous. V lost 10 bases and J 0 bases, leaving 13 bases between the germline ends. Germline V lookup: CDR1 LGHNT, CDR2 FRNRAP. The CDR3 is made up of 14 amino acids. The CDR3 loop is CATAHGSSGNTIYF. CDR3 bases: TGTGCTACAGCCCACGGTAGCTCTGGAAACACCATATATTTT.

The chain carries TRBV29-1 and TRBJ2-6; 7 bases align to TRBD2. The CDR3 totals 14 residues. Germline loops: CDR1 SQVTM, CDR2 ANQGSEA. V was clipped by 7 bases and J by 4 bases; unmatched bases: 7. The CDR3 is CSAAAGYGANVLTF. The CDR3 coding sequence is TGCAGCGCTGCAGCGGGGTACGGGGCCAACGTCCTGACTTTC.

The chain carries TRBV13 and TRBJ1-1, with a tentative D call TRBD1 (5 bases). V was shortened by 1 base and J by 2 bases, with 14 bases between the two germline ends. Germline V gene sequence: CDR1 PRHDT, CDR2 FYEKMQ (reference sequence). The CDR3 extends over 16 amino acids. CDR3 sequence (DNA): TGTGCCAGCAGCTTAGACCCTTGGGGGGTAAACACTGAAGCTTTCTTT. Protein product: CASSLDPWGVNTEAFF. Looking up the rest from reference TRBV13 and TRBJ1-1 gives the full variable domain: AAGVIQSPRHLIKEKRETATLKCYPIPRHDTVYWYQQGPGQDPQFLISFYEKMQSDKGSIPDRFSAQQFSDYHSELNMSSLELGDSALYFCASSLDPWGVNTEAFFGQGTRLTVV.

The chain is built from TRBV19 and TRBJ2-3, with D possibly being TRBD1 or TRBD2 (5 bases each). The CDR3 sequence is 18 residues long. V was trimmed by 1 base and J by 5 bases, leaving 22 bases between them. From germline, CDR1 is LNHDA and CDR2 SQIVND (reference sequence). The CDR3 nucleotides read TGTGCCAGTAGTATAGGGCGGTTGGGACGAGTGGCATTAGATACGCAGTATTTT. Residues: CASSIGRLGRVALDTQYF.

The chain combines TRBV19 with TRBJ1-2; 8 bases align to TRBD1. The CDR3 totals 14 residues. Germline-derived CDR1 and CDR2 are LNHDA and SQIVND (reference sequence). Trimming removed 6 bases from V and 7 bases from J; junction bases left unmatched: 10. The CDR3 here is CASRIQPRGPGYTF. CDR3 bases: TGTGCCAGTAGGATTCAACCCAGGGGGCCTGGCTACACCTTC.

The rearrangement links TRBV18 to TRBJ2-7; unclear D gene. The V gene lost 3 bases and the J gene lost 3 bases, with 18 bases spanning the gap. This CDR3 comprises 16 residues. CDR1 KGHSH and CDR2 LQKENI come from the germline V gene. The CDR3, as DNA: TGTGCCAGCTCACCTCCCGGGCTAAAGGACGGCTACGAGCAGTACTTC. It translates to CASSPPGLKDGYEQYF.

This chain uses TRBV4-2 with TRBJ1-2; D may be TRBD1 (5 bases). The CDR3 contains 16 residues. Germline CDR1 LGHNA, CDR2 YNFKEQ. V lost 0 bases, J lost 2 bases, and 13 bases lay in between. The CDR3 nucleotides read TGTGCCAGCAGCCAAGATTGGAGGGGAGCCAACTATGGCTACACCTTC. Residues: CASSQDWRGANYGYTF.

The V and J genes are TRBV5-1 and TRBJ1-1; TRBD1 agrees at 7 bases. After removal of 2 bases from V and 4 bases from J, the junction contained 8 bases not matched to a gene. Germline CDR1 and CDR2: SGHRS and YFSETQ. The CDR3 has 15 amino acids. The CDR3 DNA reads as TGCGCCAGCAGCTTTACAGGGGAGGAGATCACTGAAGCTTTCTTT. This encodes CASSFTGEEITEAFF.

The chain joins TRBV11-3 to TRBJ2-2, with D tentatively TRBD2 (7 bases). Trimming stripped 1 base from V and 3 bases from J, with 18 bases between. Germline V gene lookup returns CDR1 SGHNT and CDR2 YENEEA. The CDR3 loop spans 18 amino acids. CDR3 amino acids: CASSLVRGPYGDTGELFF. CDR3 DNA: TGTGCCAGCAGCTTAGTGCGGGGGCCGTACGGGGACACCGGGGAGCTGTTTTTT.

In its sample, this clone was seen a few times. The chain couples TRBV19 to TRBJ1-1, with TRBD1 as a possible D gene (6 bases). CDR1 LNHDA and CDR2 SQIVND come from the germline V gene (reference sequence). V gave up 5 bases and J gave up 7 bases, with 17 bases separating them. The CDR3 is 14 residues long. The CDR3 here is CASSLDSFSIEAFF. The DNA for the CDR3 is TGTGCCAGTAGTTTGGACAGCTTTAGTATTGAAGCTTTCTTT.

CDR3 nucleotides: TGTGCCAGCAGTTTAGGGACAGGGGACTATGGCTACACCTTC. As protein: CASSLGTGDYGYTF. The chain recombines TRBV28 with TRBJ1-2; 10 nucleotides agree with TRBD1. Per germline, CDR1 MDHEN and CDR2 SYDVKM. The CDR3 sequence is 14 residues long. The V and J ends lost 2 bases and 3 bases, in that order; junction bases with no gene match: 0.

CDR3 bases: TGTGCCAGCAGCTTGCCAGGGACGGTACCAAGGCCCCAGCATTTT. Translation: CASSLPGTVPRPQHF. The genes are TRBV7-2 and TRBJ1-5; maybe TRBD1 (5 bases). The CDR3 extends over 15 amino acids. The germline gives CDR1 SGHTA, CDR2 FQGNSA. Deletions cut 3 bases from V and 9 bases from J, with 18 bases between.